Reported below is one T cell receptor beta chain. Original processing methods: Counts of nucleated cells, estimated from reference gene primer amplification, were obtained. Only in-frame clones appear in the TCRdb table, and some are missing; sequencing was by immunoSEQ multiplex PCR. The V and J calls and the clone size are those of that table, but D and trimming were determined from the DNA. The table lists about 40,000 clones, 80% to 90% of them singletons. The sample comes from a study of blood T cell repertoires in COVID-19. The V and J ends lost 6 bases and 0 bases respectively, with 15 bases between them. Per germline, CDR1 MNHEY and CDR2 SMNVEV (reference sequence). The CDR3 covers 16 residues.

This receptor was taken from a man aged 65-85 years with active COVID-19. Sequenced material: peripheral blood. The V gene is TRBV27, the J gene TRBJ1-5; TRBD1 might be the D (5 bases). The CDR3 region has the DNA TGTGCCAGCAGCCCGACAGAATCGATTAGCAATCAGCCCCAGCATTTT. Protein sequence: CASSPTESISNQPQHF.